This T cell receptor beta chain comes out of a study of cytomegalovirus exposure and HLA in healthy donors. CDR3 size: 15 residues. Germline CDR1 and CDR2: PRHDT and FYEKMQ (reference sequence). Trimming took 4 bases from V and 7 from J; bases not matched to a gene: 5. The PCR was carried out with 60 Vbeta primers and 13 Jbeta primers. Measured with immunoSEQ multiplex PCR; TCRdb has only the in-frame clones, and not every one. The table has fewer than 150,000 clones, 82% seen once. This clone was picked up one time. Sequencing input: PBMCs. This sequence joins TRBV13 and TRBJ2-7; 15 nucleotides align to TRBD2. The sequence was obtained from a woman aged 18-29 years in good health and CMV-seronegative. The CDR3, as DNA: TGTGCCAGCAGCTCCGGACTAGCGGGAGGGAGGGAGCAGTACTTC. Protein product: CASSSGLAGGREQYF.